This T cell receptor beta chain was sequenced for a study of beta chain features in type 1 diabetes. CDR3 size: 15 residues. The junction had 4 bases not matched to a gene; V was cut back by 0 bases and J by 5 bases. Per germline, CDR1 SGHNT and CDR2 YYREEE (reference sequence). As every portion of the isolated RNA was reverse transcribed, the sequencing read expressed TCRB transcripts. This table comes from immunoSEQ multiplex PCR, and its TCRdb copy is limited to in-frame clones, with some not included. Among fewer than 900,000 clones listed, 15% to 20% were seen once. This sequence joins TRBV5-4 and TRBJ1-4; 7 positions match TRBD1. The TCR was taken from a young woman in good health. Sequenced input: naive CD4+ T cells from blood. The CDR3 coding sequence is TGTGCCAGCAGCTTGGCAATGGGACAGAATGAAAAACTGTTTTTT. Translating gives CASSLAMGQNEKLFF.